The entry below gives a single T cell receptor beta chain sequence along with its context. Its antigen is unidentified. Clones were read by immunoSEQ multiplex PCR, and TCRdb kept only the in-frame ones, dropping some. Counted here are tens of thousands of clones, approximately 80% occurring once; the ten biggest clones make up 18%. The data were obtained in a study of OX40 agonist ivuxolimab in advanced cancers. Study results and caveats: Expanded peripheral T cell antigen specificity was not determined. Within 6 weeks, CD4+ and CD8+ blood T cells expanded clonally at 0.1 to 3.0 mg/kg. On average, CD8+ T cells showed a greater number of expanded clones than CD4+.

Source: CD4+ or CD8+ T cells sorted from blood, taken in a trial of the OX40 agonist ivuxolimab. The receptor's source is an adult with an advanced solid tumor such as melanoma, head and neck, liver or kidney cancer.

DNA for the CDR3: TGTGCCAGCAGCCAATTTCGGGACGAGCAGTACTTC. This sequence encodes CASSQFRDEQYF. The V gene is TRBV4-2, the J gene TRBJ2-7, with D uncertain. Germline values: CDR1 LGHNA, CDR2 YNFKEQ. Trimming took off 2 bases at V and 5 bases at J, with 7 bases between the two ends. The CDR3 runs to 12 residues.